The clone carrying this TCR beta chain was seen a handful of times. The antigen remains unidentified. Researchers set a sequencing depth target of 1 in 200,000 to 1 in 1 million T cells. The assay was immunoSEQ multiplex PCR, and TCRdb's table has in-frame clones only and misses some. The sample lists about 74,000 clones, 80% occurring once. The data stem from a study of cytotoxic CD8 clonotypes in ibrutinib-treated CLL. Overall study: Response samples were obtained once patients had received a median 12 months of treatment, range 6 to 36. Whole-study findings and limits: Private clonotypes, not public ones, expanded at ibrutinib response. An increase in clonality occurred at ibrutinib response, followed by a return toward baseline at progression.

This CDR3 has 14 amino acids. The V end lost 1 base, the J end lost 3 bases, and 9 bases lay between the germline ends. CDR1 is MNHEY, CDR2 SVGAGI, per germline. The source was PBMCs, collected at disease progression, from a patient treated with ibrutinib. This TCR derives from a human donor with chronic lymphocytic leukemia. The rearrangement joins TRBV6-5 to TRBJ1-1; TRBD1 is a possible D gene (6 bases). This chain's CDR3 is CASSYWQGHTEAFF. Written as DNA, the CDR3 is TGTGCCAGCAGTTACTGGCAGGGGCACACTGAAGCTTTCTTT.